One TCR beta chain is described in this entry. This clone turned up a few times. Its antigen is still unknown. Base qualities are not recorded, but no much larger clone differs from it by a single base. Looking up the germline V gene yields CDR1 KGHSH and CDR2 LQKENI. Counted from cysteine to phenylalanine, this CDR3 has 15 amino acids. Only CDR3 DNA is held: 45 bases, read in frame from base 1. V has 2 bases trimmed and J has 3 bases trimmed; junction bases matching no gene number 5. The entry originates in a study of cytomegalovirus exposure and HLA in healthy donors (dated by TCRdb to the late 2010s). About the investigation overall: According to a later analysis, one platform produced both the 100 to 150 validation repertoires and the 670 or so repertoires of the first cohort. The study was designed to test whether signatures of past pathogen exposure could be identified by cataloging public T cell receptors. Along with the approximately 650-subject first cohort, a separate validation cohort of over a hundred different subjects was used. To predict cytomegalovirus infection status, the study combined high-throughput TCR immunosequencing, statistical association of individual TCRs with disease status, and machine learning. What the research found in general, with its limitations: A later analysis had no HLA typing for the validation cohort, so co-occurrence there was scored across all 110 or so repertoires. In both the original and validation cohorts, the classifier was reported to diagnose cytomegalovirus status with high specificity and sensitivity. The study gave a list of some 150 TCR beta chains associated with cytomegalovirus. Most TCR sequences were seen in very few donors, while some public TCRs were found in many individuals. It was suggested by the authors that the approach could potentially be generalized to other disease states and immunological phenotypes. In vitro tests confirmed that a few of the cytomegalovirus-associated TCR beta chains recognize cytomegalovirus antigens. A later analysis found that TCRs clustered in the first cohort also tended to co-occur in the roughly 120 validation repertoires, with about 94% of cluster scores above 0.

The library was generated by the immunoSEQ multiplex PCR assay. The authors' analysis ran thus. To diagnose cytomegalovirus status from the catalog of TCR beta chain sequences, a statistical classification framework was built. TCRdb took this table from immuneACCESS and kept in-frame rearrangements with V and J called. Such tables lack part of the clones; where checked against another copy, unresolved V genes explain under half of the gap, and the rest is unexplained. V and J calls plus clone size are reproduced from that table; the DNA served to infer D and trimming. The sample table shows around 300,000 clones, and 88% are seen once. The ten largest clonotypes hold approximately 0.94% of the sample. The donors were included in the validation cohort of some 120 subjects, a group kept apart from the approximately 700-subject first cohort.

The chain was built from TRBV18 and TRBJ1-2; 8 bases in the middle match TRBD1. Sequenced: PBMCs. The TCR was taken from a woman under 30 in good health and CMV-seronegative. In nucleotides, the sequence is TGTGCCAGCTCACCAATCCCGGGACAGGACTATGGCTACACCTTC. Its product reads: CASSPIPGQDYGYTF.